This T cell receptor (beta chain) was obtained from a study of blood T cell repertoires in COVID-19. Study-wide context: There were acute and convalescent COVID-19 samples, and they came from the United States, Italy and Spain. Sources were T cells, B-cell-depleted T cells, or PBMCs; the material itself was cDNA or gDNA.

In the original processing: Estimation of nucleated cell counts relied on the amplification of reference gene primers. Repertoires were generated with immunoSEQ multiplex PCR, while TCRdb's copy carries only in-frame clones and drops some. D and trimming come from the DNA, and the V and J calls and clone size come from that table. The sample lists about 140,000 clones, about 79% occurring once. This CDR3 has 14 amino acids. From germline, CDR1 is KGHSH and CDR2 LQKENI. V lost 1 base and J lost 7, with 12 bases in between. The chain joins TRBV18 to TRBJ2-3; TRBD2 is a possible D gene (5 bases). The clonotype comes from an elderly woman with active or convalescent COVID-19. The specimen sequenced was peripheral blood. The CDR3 here is CASSPRVEGHTQYF. The CDR3 bases are TGTGCCAGCTCACCACGGGTAGAGGGCCATACGCAGTATTTT.